One sample yielded the 21 T cell receptor beta chains listed below, sequenced in a study of blood T cells in healthy people across ages. For the second PCR, which ran for 7 to 11 cycles, a sample-barcoded 5' primer and a J-beta primer mix were used. TCRdb re-called the 5' RACE reads with MiXCR, one entry per CDR3 protein. Of approximately 1.5 million distinct CDR3 sequences listed, approximately 43% are singletons. Sequences were obtained from blood. All receptors come from a woman aged 18-29 years in good health.

This clonotype was counted between two and nine times. The genes are TRBV15 and TRBJ2-3; TRBD2 might be the D (5 bases). Trimming removed 0 bases at V and 6 bases at J, with 7 bases between. The CDR3 length is 13 residues. CDR1 and CDR2 from the germline V gene are LNHNV and YYDKDF (reference sequence). Here the CDR3 reads CATSRDRGDTQYF. DNA of the CDR3: TGTGCCACCAGCAGAGATCGCGGGGATACGCAGTATTTT.

The rearrangement uses TRBV28 and TRBJ1-2, with D uncertain. V lost 6 bases and J lost 7, with 15 bases in between. The CDR3 consists of 13 residues. Germline values: CDR1 MDHEN, CDR2 SYDVKM. CDR3 DNA sequence: TGTGCCAGCAGGCTCACGGGTCCCTCTGGCTACACCTTC. This encodes CASRLTGPSGYTF.

The V call is TRBV27, the J call TRBJ2-5; TRBD1 is a possible D gene (5 bases). The ends were cut back, 5 bases at V and 13 bases at J, with 23 bases in the middle. CDR3 length equals 14 residues. Germline assignment: CDR1 MNHEY and CDR2 SMNVEV (reference sequence). The CDR3 coding sequence is TGTGCCAGCAGTCCCCTCCTGACAGCATACGAGCTGTACTTC. It is translated as CASSPLLTAYELYF.

This clonotype was observed a single time. The chain is built from TRBV4-3 and TRBJ2-4; no clear D gene. The J call may not be correct, given that the DNA end is closer to TRBJ2-5. The germline gives CDR1 LGHNA, CDR2 YSLEER. The CDR3 runs to 14 residues. Here the CDR3 DNA reads TGCGCCAGCAGCCCCTCCTTGATGATGAAGACCCAGTACTTC. This gives the protein CASSPSLMMKTQYF.

This clonotype has just one count. V and J are TRBV5-6 and TRBJ2-2; TRBD2 aligns across 10 bases. Germline V gives CDR1 SGHDT, CDR2 YYEEEE. This CDR3 has 15 residues. Trimming took 3 bases from V and 3 from J; bases not matched to a gene: 2. The DNA for the CDR3 is TGTGCCAGCAGCTCGGGACTAGCGTACACCGGGGAGCTGTTTTTT. This codes for CASSSGLAYTGELFF. The full variable domain, completed using reference TRBV5-6 and TRBJ2-2, is DAGVTQSPTHLIKTRGQQVTLRCSPKSGHDTVSWYQQALGQGPQFIFQYYEEEERQRGNFPDRFSGHQFPNYSSELNVNALLLGDSALYLCASSSGLAYTGELFFGEGSRLTVL.

CDR3 amino acids: CSARKGTEETQYF. The CDR3 nucleotides are TGCAGTGCGAGAAAAGGGACAGAAGAGACCCAGTACTTC. V usage is TRBV20-1 and J usage is TRBJ2-5, with TRBD1 matching over 7 bases. There are 13 residues in the CDR3. CDR1 and CDR2 from the germline V gene are DFQATT and SNEGSKA (reference sequence). With V trimmed by 6 bases and J by 3 bases, 7 bases remained unmatched.

This clonotype turned up a few times. The chain links TRBV7-9 to TRBJ2-5, with D uncertain. Trimming cost V 1 base and J 4 bases, with 13 bases left between them. The CDR3 runs to 15 residues. Looked up from germline, CDR1 is SEHNR and CDR2 is FQNEAQ (reference sequence). The CDR3 region is CASSLDPNFLETQYF. CDR3 coding DNA: TGTGCCAGCAGCTTAGACCCTAACTTCCTAGAGACCCAGTACTTC.

Turning to this clonotype: A read error may explain this, as a much larger clone is one base away. The rearrangement links TRBV12-3 or TRBV12-4 to TRBJ2-4, with a weak D call TRBD1 (6 bases). V was pared by 3 bases and J by 0 bases, with 15 bases between. This CDR3 comprises 17 residues. CDR3: CASSLLTGSRAKNIQYF. In nucleotides, the CDR3 is TGTGCCAGCAGTTTGCTGACAGGAAGTCGAGCCAAAAACATTCAGTACTTC.

The V gene is TRBV21-1, the J gene TRBJ1-2; TRBD1, the table's D call, was not compared with the DNA. TRBV21-1 represents a pseudogene. CDR3 length equals 12 residues. DNA of the CDR3: TGTGCCAGCACCCGAGGGGGGCGGGGCCACACCTTC. Translation gives CASTRGGRGHTF.

The chain combines TRBV20-1 with TRBJ1-2; no firm D call. This CDR3 comprises 15 residues. CDR1 and CDR2 from the germline V gene are DFQATT and SNEGSKA (reference sequence). V dropped 0 bases and J dropped 4 bases, with 15 bases sitting between them. Written as DNA, the CDR3 is TGCAGTGCTAGAGATGTGGAGAGGGAAATCTATGGCTACACCTTC. Its protein product is CSARDVEREIYGYTF.

This chain uses TRBV4-3 with TRBJ2-5, with D unresolved. Trimming stripped 4 bases from V and 3 bases from J, with 21 bases between. The CDR3 sequence is 17 residues long. Germline V gives CDR1 LGHNA, CDR2 YSLEER. The CDR3 sequence is CASSLRYRLKGKETQYF. The CDR3 DNA sequence: TGCGCCAGCAGCCTTAGATATCGGTTAAAGGGTAAAGAGACCCAGTACTTC.

In this sample, this clonotype turned up a few times. The rearrangement joins TRBV9 to TRBJ2-1; 11 nucleotides agree with TRBD1. This CDR3 spans 17 amino acids. The J segment lost 4 bases and the V segment lost 4 bases, leaving 10 bases of the junction unmatched. Germline assignment: CDR1 SGDLS and CDR2 YYNGEE. The CDR3 reads CASSPRTGGPIYNEQFF. The CDR3, as DNA: TGTGCCAGCAGCCCCAGGACAGGGGGCCCCATTTACAATGAGCAGTTCTTC.

The chain links TRBV5-1 to TRBJ2-5; no clear D. Trimming took off 0 bases at V and 11 bases at J, with 14 bases between the two ends. The CDR3 loop spans 13 amino acids. Germline-derived CDR1 and CDR2 are SGHRS and YFSETQ. In DNA form, the CDR3 reads TGCGCCAGCAGCTTGGCCCTCTCCAATGAGCAGTACTTC. Amino acid sequence: CASSLALSNEQYF.

Ten or more counts support this clonotype. The gene calls are TRBV10-3 and TRBJ1-2; D gene uncertain. Trimming pared 3 bases from V and 9 bases from J, leaving 8 bases between. There are 11 residues in the CDR3. Germline assignment: CDR1 ENHRY and CDR2 SYGVKD. CDR3 bases: TGTGCCATCAGTGACGGTCAAAGCTACACCTTC. Its protein is CAISDGQSYTF.

V and J are TRBV6-2 or TRBV6-3 and TRBJ2-7, with D perhaps assigned TRBD1 or TRBD2 (5 bases each). The germline V gene encodes CDR1 MNHEY and CDR2 SVGEGT. The V end was cut by 1 base, the J end by 7 bases, with 14 bases between. This CDR3 has 14 amino acids. This CDR3 is CASSYLTDYNEQYF. The DNA for the CDR3 is TGTGCCAGCAGTTACTTGACAGACTACAATGAGCAGTACTTC.

The chain employs TRBV11-2 and TRBJ2-1; D might be TRBD2 (7 bases). The CDR3 extends over 17 amino acids. Trimming took off 1 base at V and 5 bases at J, with 18 bases between the two ends. Germline CDR1 SGHAT, CDR2 FQNNGV. The CDR3 coding sequence is TGTGCCAGCAGCTTAGGGCTGGTGCGGGGGCTGCACAATGAGCAGTTCTTC. Amino acid sequence: CASSLGLVRGLHNEQFF.

The chain is built from TRBV28 and TRBJ2-7; TRBD2 is a possible D gene (6 bases). Germline V CDR1 and CDR2: MDHEN, SYDVKM. The CDR3 loop spans 14 amino acids. Trimming stripped 7 bases from V and 2 bases from J, with 15 bases between. As DNA, the CDR3 is TGTGCCAGCAATCTTGGAGGGAATCCCTACGAGCAGTACTTC. Its translation: CASNLGGNPYEQYF.

The V and J genes are TRBV14 and TRBJ2-2; 7 bases agree with TRBD2. CDR3 length: 16 amino acids. Trimming removed 5 bases from V and 5 bases from J; junction bases left unmatched: 11. Germline V gene data show CDR1 as SGHDN and CDR2 as FVKESK. The CDR3 spells CASSYKSAGVTGELFF. The CDR3 DNA reads TGTGCCAGCAGCTATAAAAGCGCGGGGGTGACCGGGGAGCTGTTTTTT.

The chain recombines TRBV12-3 or TRBV12-4 with TRBJ1-6; TRBD1 might be the D (5 bases). Trimming left V 7 bases short and J 5 bases short, with 12 bases between. CDR3 length equals 14 residues. The CDR3: CASTQSGHNSPLHF. CDR3 nucleotide sequence: TGTGCCAGCACCCAATCAGGGCATAATTCACCCCTCCACTTT.

This clonotype appeared a few times. This chain joins TRBV12-3 or TRBV12-4 and TRBJ2-1; TRBD2 might be the D (9 bases). V was cut by 7 bases and J by 12 bases, with 25 bases left in between. The CDR3 consists of 15 residues. CDR3 sequence reads: CASTGGRDRRSLQFF. DNA of the CDR3: TGTGCCAGCACCGGCGGGAGGGACAGGAGGAGTCTGCAGTTCTTC.

The chain is built from TRBV2 and TRBJ1-2; D is ambiguous. There are 12 residues in the CDR3. The V end lost 10 bases, the J end lost 8 bases, and 17 bases lay between the germline ends. Looked up from germline, CDR1 is SNHLY and CDR2 is FYNNEI. The CDR3 is CATGFPPRGYTF. CDR3 DNA sequence: TGTGCCACAGGTTTTCCTCCGAGGGGCTACACCTTC.